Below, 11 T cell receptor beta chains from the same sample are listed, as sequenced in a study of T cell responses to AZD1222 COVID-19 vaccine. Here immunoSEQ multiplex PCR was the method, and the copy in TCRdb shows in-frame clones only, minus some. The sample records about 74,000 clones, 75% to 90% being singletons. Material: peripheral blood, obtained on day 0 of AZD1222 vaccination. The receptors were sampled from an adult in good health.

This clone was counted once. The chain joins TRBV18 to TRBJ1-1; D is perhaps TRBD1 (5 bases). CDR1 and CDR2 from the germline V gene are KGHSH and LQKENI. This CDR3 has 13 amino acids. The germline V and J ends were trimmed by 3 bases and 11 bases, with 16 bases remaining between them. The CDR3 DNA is TGTGCCAGCTCACCGGAAGTCTTTTGGGGGGCTTTCTTT. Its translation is CASSPEVFWGAFF.

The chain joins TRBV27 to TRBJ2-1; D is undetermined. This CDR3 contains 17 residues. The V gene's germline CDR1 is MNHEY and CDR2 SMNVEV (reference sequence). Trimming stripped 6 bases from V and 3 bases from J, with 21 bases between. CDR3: CASSLHIVAVNYNEQFF. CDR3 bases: TGTGCCAGCAGCCTCCACATTGTGGCGGTGAACTACAATGAGCAGTTCTTC.

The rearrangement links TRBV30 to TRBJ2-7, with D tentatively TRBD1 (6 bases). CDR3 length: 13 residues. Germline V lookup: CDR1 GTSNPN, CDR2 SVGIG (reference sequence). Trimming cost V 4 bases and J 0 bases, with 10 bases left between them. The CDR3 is CAWNTGSSYEQYF. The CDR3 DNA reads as TGTGCCTGGAATACAGGGAGCTCCTACGAGCAGTACTTC.

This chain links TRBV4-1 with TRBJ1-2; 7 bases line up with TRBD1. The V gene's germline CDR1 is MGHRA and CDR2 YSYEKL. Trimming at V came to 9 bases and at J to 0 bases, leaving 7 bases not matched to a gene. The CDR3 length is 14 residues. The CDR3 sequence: CARGGGKPNYGYTF. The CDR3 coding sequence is TGCGCCAGGGGAGGGGGCAAGCCTAACTATGGCTACACCTTC.

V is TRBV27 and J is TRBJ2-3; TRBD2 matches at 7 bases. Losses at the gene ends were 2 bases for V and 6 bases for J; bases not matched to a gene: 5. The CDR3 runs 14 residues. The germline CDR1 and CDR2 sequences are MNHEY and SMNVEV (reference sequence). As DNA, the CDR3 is TGTGCCAGCAGTTTAGGGGGGGAGCAGGATACGCAGTATTTT. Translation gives CASSLGGEQDTQYF.

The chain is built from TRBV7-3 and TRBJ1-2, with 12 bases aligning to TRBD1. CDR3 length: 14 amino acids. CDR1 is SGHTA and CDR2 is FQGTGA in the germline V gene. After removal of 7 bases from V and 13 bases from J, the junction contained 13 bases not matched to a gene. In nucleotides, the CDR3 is TGTGCCAGCACCCCCCCGGGACAGGGGGCGAGAATCACCTTC. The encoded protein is CASTPPGQGARITF.

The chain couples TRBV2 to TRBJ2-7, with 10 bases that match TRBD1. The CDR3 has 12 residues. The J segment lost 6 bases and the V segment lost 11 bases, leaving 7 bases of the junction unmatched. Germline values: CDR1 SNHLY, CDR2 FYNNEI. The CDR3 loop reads CAGDRGGSEQYF. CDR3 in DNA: TGTGCCGGGGACAGGGGTGGAAGCGAGCAGTACTTC.

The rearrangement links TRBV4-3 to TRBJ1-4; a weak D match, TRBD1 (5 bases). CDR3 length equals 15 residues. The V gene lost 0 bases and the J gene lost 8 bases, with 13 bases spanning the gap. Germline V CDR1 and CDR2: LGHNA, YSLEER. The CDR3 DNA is TGCGCCAGCAGCCAAGATGAAGGGGTAGAAGAAAAACTGTTTTTT. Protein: CASSQDEGVEEKLFF.

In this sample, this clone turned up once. The CDR3 loop is CASSLAAMNTEAFF. CDR3 coding DNA: TGTGCCAGCAGCTTAGCGGCGATGAACACTGAAGCTTTCTTT. V and J are TRBV7-9 and TRBJ1-1; D is ambiguous. Germline-derived CDR1 and CDR2 are SEHNR and FQNEAQ (reference sequence). The germline V and J ends were trimmed by 0 bases and 0 bases, with 5 bases remaining between them. This CDR3 contains 14 residues.

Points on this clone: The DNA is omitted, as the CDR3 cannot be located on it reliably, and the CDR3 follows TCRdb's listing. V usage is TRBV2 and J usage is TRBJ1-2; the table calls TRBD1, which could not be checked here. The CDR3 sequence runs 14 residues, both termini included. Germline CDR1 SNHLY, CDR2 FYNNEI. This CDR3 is CASILDREDYGYTF.

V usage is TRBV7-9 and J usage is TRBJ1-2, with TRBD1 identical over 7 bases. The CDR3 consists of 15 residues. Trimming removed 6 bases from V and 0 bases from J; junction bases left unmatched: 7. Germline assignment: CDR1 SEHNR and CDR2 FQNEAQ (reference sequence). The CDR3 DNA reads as TGTGCCAGCAGTCGGGACAGTATCTCTAACTATGGCTACACCTTC. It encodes CASSRDSISNYGYTF.